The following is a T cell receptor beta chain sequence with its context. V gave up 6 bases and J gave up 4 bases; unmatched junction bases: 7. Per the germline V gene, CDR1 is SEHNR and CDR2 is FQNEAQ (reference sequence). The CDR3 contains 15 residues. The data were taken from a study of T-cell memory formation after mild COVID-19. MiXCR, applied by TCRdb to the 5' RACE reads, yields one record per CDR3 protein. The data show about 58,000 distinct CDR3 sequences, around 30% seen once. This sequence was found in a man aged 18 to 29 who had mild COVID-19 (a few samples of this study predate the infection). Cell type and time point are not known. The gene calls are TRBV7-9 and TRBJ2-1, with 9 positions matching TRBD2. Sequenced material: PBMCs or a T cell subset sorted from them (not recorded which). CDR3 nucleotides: TGTGCCAGCAGGATAGCGGGGGAAGTTTACAATGAGCAGTTCTTC. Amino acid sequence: CASRIAGEVYNEQFF.